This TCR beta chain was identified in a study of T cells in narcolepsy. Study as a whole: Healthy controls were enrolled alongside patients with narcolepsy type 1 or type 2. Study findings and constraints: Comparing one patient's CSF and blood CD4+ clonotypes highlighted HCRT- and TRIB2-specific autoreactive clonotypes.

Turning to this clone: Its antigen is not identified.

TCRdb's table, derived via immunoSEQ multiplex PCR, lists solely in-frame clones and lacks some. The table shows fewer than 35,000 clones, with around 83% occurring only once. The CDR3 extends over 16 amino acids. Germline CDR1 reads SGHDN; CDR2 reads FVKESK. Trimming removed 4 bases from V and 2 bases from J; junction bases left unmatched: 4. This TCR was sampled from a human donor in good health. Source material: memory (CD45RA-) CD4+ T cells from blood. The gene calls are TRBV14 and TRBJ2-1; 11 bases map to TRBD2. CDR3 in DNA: TGTGCCAGCAGCCCATTAGCGGGGGGGCCCTACAATGAGCAGTTCTTC. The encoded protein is CASSPLAGGPYNEQFF.